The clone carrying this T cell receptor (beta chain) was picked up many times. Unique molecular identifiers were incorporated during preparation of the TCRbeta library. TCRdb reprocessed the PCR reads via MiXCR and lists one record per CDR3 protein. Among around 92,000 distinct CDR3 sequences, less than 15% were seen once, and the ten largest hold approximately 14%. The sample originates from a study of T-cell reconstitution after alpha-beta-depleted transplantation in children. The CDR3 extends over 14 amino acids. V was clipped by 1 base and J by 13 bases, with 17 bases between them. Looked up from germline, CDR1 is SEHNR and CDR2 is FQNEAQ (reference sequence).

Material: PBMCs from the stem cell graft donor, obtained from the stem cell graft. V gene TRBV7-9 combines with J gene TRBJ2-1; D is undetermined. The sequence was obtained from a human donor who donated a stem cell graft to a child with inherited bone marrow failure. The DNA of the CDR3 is TGTGCCAGCAGCTTAGTGGACCTTTACAATGGTCAGTTCTTC. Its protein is CASSLVDLYNGQFF.